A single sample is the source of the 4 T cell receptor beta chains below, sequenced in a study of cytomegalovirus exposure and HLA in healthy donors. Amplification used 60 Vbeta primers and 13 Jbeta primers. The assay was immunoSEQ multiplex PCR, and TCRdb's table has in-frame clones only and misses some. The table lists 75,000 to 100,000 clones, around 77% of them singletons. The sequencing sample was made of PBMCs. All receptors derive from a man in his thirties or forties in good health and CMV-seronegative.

The CDR3 sequence: CASSFDSMNTEAFF. CDR3 sequence (DNA): TGTGCCAGCAGTTTTGACAGTATGAACACTGAAGCTTTCTTT. The J gene is TRBJ1-1, the V gene TRBV6-1; tentative D call: TRBD1 (5 bases). Trimming stripped 5 bases from V and 0 bases from J, with 10 bases between. The CDR3 totals 14 residues. CDR1 and CDR2 (germline): MNHNS, SASEGT.

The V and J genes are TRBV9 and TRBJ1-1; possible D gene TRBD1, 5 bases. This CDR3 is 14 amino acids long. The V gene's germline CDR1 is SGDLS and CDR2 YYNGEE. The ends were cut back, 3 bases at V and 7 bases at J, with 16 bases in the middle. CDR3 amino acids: CASSAHPQGNEAFF. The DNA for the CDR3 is TGTGCCAGCAGCGCCCATCCCCAGGGAAATGAAGCTTTCTTT.

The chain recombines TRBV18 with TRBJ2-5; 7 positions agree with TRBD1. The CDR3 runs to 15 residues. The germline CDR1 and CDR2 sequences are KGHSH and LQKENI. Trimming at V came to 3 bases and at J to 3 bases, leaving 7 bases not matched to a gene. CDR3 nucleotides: TGTGCCAGCTCACCGGGGCGGCAGGGGGAAGAGACCCAGTACTTC. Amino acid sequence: CASSPGRQGEETQYF.

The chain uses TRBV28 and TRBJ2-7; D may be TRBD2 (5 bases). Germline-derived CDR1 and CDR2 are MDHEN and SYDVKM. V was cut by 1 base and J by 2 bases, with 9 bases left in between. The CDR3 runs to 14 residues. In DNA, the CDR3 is TGTGCCAGCAGTTTATTCCGGGGAACCTACGAGCAGTACGTC. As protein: CASSLFRGTYEQYV.